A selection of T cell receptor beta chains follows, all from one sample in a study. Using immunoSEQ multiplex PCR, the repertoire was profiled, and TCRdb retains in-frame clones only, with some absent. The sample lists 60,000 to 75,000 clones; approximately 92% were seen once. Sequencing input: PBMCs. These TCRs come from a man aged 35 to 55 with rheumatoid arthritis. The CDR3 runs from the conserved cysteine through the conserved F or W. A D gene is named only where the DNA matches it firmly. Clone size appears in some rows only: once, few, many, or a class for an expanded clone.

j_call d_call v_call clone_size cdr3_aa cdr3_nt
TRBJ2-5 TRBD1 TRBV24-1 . CATSTLLSGTGERETQYF TGTGCCACCAGTACGTTGTTGTCCGGGACAGGGGAAAGAGAGACCCAGTACTTC
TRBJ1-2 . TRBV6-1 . CASSEDHNLRGGYTF TGTGCCAGCAGTGAAGATCACAACCTCCGGGGTGGCTACACCTTC
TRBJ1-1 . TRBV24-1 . CATRGDMNTEAFF TGTGCCACCAGAGGGGATATGAACACTGAAGCTTTCTTT
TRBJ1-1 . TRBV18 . CASSLSGGTEAFF TGTGCCAGCTCACTATCGGGGGGGACTGAAGCTTTCTTT
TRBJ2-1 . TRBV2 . CASSFTHLPYNEQFF TGTGCCAGCAGTTTCACCCACCTACCCTACAATGAGCAGTTCTTC
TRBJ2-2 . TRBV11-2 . CASTRGSNTGELFF TGTGCCAGCACCCGGGGTTCGAACACCGGGGAGCTGTTTTTT
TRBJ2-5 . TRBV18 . CASSPRGGRETQYF TGTGCCAGCTCACCCCGCGGAGGGCGGGAGACCCAGTACTTC
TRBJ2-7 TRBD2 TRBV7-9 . CASSYTSGGSYEQYF TGTGCCAGCAGCTACACTAGCGGGGGGTCCTACGAGCAGTACTTC
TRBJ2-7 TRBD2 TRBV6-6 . CASSYGAGGPPEQYF TGTGCCAGCAGTTACGGAGCGGGAGGGCCCCCCGAGCAGTACTTC
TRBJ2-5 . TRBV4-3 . CASSQDSVRQETQYF TGCGCCAGCAGCCAAGATAGTGTCAGACAAGAGACCCAGTACTTC
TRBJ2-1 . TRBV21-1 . CASSLRSGSRCEQFF TGTGCCAGCAGCCTGAGGTCGGGCTCCCGGTGTGAGCAGTTCTTC
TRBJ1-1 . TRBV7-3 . CASSLNPLTYTEAFF TGTGCCAGCAGCTTAAACCCCCTGACTTACACTGAAGCTTTCTTT
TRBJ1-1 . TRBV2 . CASLPQGINTEAFF TGTGCCAGCCTCCCCCAGGGTATAAACACTGAAGCTTTCTTT
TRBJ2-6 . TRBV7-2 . CASERSSGANVLTF TGTGCCAGTGAACGGTCCTCTGGGGCCAACGTCCTGACTTTC
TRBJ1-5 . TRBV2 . CASSERAALRYQPQHF TGTGCCAGCAGTGAAAGGGCAGCGTTACGTTATCAGCCCCAGCATTTT
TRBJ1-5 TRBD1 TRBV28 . CASSPRTTGGGQPQHF TGTGCCAGCAGTCCCCGTACGACAGGGGGAGGACAGCCCCAGCATTTT
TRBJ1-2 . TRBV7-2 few CASSLQGRSGYTF TGTGCCAGCAGCTTACAGGGGCGAAGTGGCTACACCTTC
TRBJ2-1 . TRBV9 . CASSDGFSYNEQFF TGTGCCAGCAGCGATGGATTCTCCTACAATGAGCAGTTCTTC
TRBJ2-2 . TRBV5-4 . CASPIKEVSGPGELFF TGTGCCAGCCCTATTAAGGAGGTCTCGGGGCCCGGGGAGCTGTTTTTT
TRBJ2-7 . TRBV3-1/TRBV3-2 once CASSQGGTVSYEQYF TGTGCCAGCAGCCAAGGGGGGACGGTATCCTACGAGCAGTACTTC
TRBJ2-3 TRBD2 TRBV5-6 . CASSLSGTSGGTQYF TGTGCCAGCAGCTTGTCCGGGACTAGCGGAGGTACGCAGTATTTT
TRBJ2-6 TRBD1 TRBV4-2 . CASSQRTGAGANVLTF TGTGCCAGCAGCCAAAGGACAGGGGCTGGGGCCAACGTCCTGACTTTC
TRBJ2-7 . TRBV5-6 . CASSLLGQEQYF TGTGCCAGCAGCTTGCTCGGGCAAGAGCAGTACTTC
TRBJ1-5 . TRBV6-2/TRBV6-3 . CASSYGRNQPQHF TGTGCCAGCAGTTACGGACGGAATCAGCCCCAGCATTTT
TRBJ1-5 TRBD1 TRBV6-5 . CASSPTGGKGQPQHF TGTGCCAGCAGCCCGACAGGGGGTAAAGGTCAGCCCCAGCATTTT
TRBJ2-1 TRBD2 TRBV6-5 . CASSYQRERPNEQFF TGTGCCAGCAGTTATCAGCGGGAGAGACCGAATGAGCAGTTCTTC
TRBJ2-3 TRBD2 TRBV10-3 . CAISEQTSGVTDTQYF TGTGCCATCAGTGAGCAAACTAGCGGGGTAACAGATACGCAGTATTTT
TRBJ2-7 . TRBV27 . CASSNQGREQYF TGTGCCAGCAGTAACCAGGGACGCGAGCAGTACTTC
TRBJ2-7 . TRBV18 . CASSPQGQGYEQYF TGTGCCAGCTCACCTCAAGGGCAAGGCTACGAGCAGTACTTC
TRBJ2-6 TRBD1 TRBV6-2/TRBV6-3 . CASSLQGATGANVLTF TGTGCCAGCAGTTTACAGGGGGCTACAGGGGCCAACGTCCTGACTTTC
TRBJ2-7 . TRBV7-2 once CASSLGRDPTYEQYF TGTGCCAGCAGCTTAGGACGTGACCCCACCTACGAGCAGTACTTC
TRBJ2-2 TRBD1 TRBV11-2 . CASSLGTVTGITGELFF TGTGCCAGCAGCTTAGGAACCGTGACAGGGATCACCGGGGAGCTGTTTTTT